Shown below are 19 T cell receptor beta chains from a single sample sequenced in a study of chemoradiotherapy in HPV16-positive cancers. Clones were read by immunoSEQ multiplex PCR, and TCRdb kept only the in-frame ones, dropping some. Found here are tens of thousands of clones, more than 70% of them singletons; the top ten hold about 2.1%. Sequencing used blood, obtained from a patient who underwent chemoradiotherapy. These receptors were collected from a human donor with HPV-associated anogenital cancer.

This chain joins TRBV7-9 and TRBJ1-4; the D gene is possibly TRBD1 (5 bases). The germline V gene has CDR1 SEHNR and CDR2 FQNEAQ (reference sequence). CDR3 length: 16 amino acids. V dropped 3 bases and J dropped 2 bases, with 13 bases sitting between them. The CDR3 DNA is TGTGCCAGCAGCTTTCCCAGGGACGGGACTAATGAAAAACTGTTTTTT. This gives the protein CASSFPRDGTNEKLFF.

This rearrangement joins TRBV5-4 to TRBJ1-2, with 8 nucleotides matching TRBD1. CDR1 is SGHNT, CDR2 YYREEE, per germline (reference sequence). V lost 4 bases to trimming and J lost 8 bases; unmatched junction nucleotides: 7. This CDR3 spans 13 amino acids. CDR3 nucleotides: TGTGCCAGCAGCGCTCAGGGGGCGGGCGGCTACACCTTC. Residues: CASSAQGAGGYTF.

This chain connects TRBV27 to TRBJ1-4; D call uncertain. The CDR3 sequence is 12 residues long. V shed 8 bases and J shed 8 bases, with 12 bases lying between them. Germline V lookup: CDR1 MNHEY, CDR2 SMNVEV (reference sequence). In nucleotides, the CDR3 is TGTGCCAGCGGCCCCCTCGGGGAAAAACTGTTTTTT. Encoded protein: CASGPLGEKLFF. Variable domain in full (rest from reference TRBV27 and TRBJ1-4): EAQVTQNPRYLITVTGKKLTVTCSQNMNHEYMSWYRQDPGLGLRQIYYSMNVEVTDKGDVPEGYKVSRKEKRNFPLILESPSPNQTSLYFCASGPLGEKLFFGSGTQLSVL.

A word on this clone: The junction shows a germline mismatch at one end, possibly a read error. The CDR3 coding sequence is TGTGCTAGCAGCTTAGGAGGGGCCTCTAGCGGGAGGGCTGGAGAGCAGTTCTTC. It translates to CASSLGGASSGRAGEQFF. The chain joins TRBV7-7 to TRBJ2-1, with 12 bases lining up with TRBD2. The CDR3 is 18 residues long. CDR1 and CDR2 from the germline V gene are SSHAT and FNYEAQ (reference sequence).

The gene calls are TRBV7-6 and TRBJ2-3, with D hard to call. The CDR3 is made up of 13 amino acids. V was clipped by 1 base and J by 4 bases, with 6 bases between them. The germline V gene has CDR1 SGHVS and CDR2 FNYEAQ. The CDR3 loop reads CASSLVSPDTQYF. CDR3 bases: TGTGCCAGCAGCTTAGTGTCCCCAGATACGCAGTATTTT.

V is TRBV2 and J is TRBJ2-2; the D is unclear. V was clipped by 7 bases and J by 0 bases, with 12 bases between them. This CDR3 contains 15 residues. The germline CDR1 and CDR2 sequences are SNHLY and FYNNEI. This chain's CDR3 is CASTPEKANTGELFF. CDR3 DNA sequence: TGTGCCAGCACTCCCGAAAAAGCGAACACCGGGGAGCTGTTTTTT.

The chain links TRBV9 to TRBJ1-2; TRBD1 matches 7 bases. Trimming removed 3 bases from V and 1 base from J; junction bases left unmatched: 15. Looked up from germline, CDR1 is SGDLS and CDR2 is YYNGEE. The CDR3 is made up of 18 amino acids. The CDR3 DNA sequence: TGTGCCAGCAGCGCAACCCAGGGGGAGGGGGGCAATAACTATGGCTACACCTTC. Translated, it gives CASSATQGEGGNNYGYTF.

The genes are TRBV4-3 and TRBJ2-7, with unresolved D. The germline V gene has CDR1 LGHNA and CDR2 YSLEER. V was pared by 1 base and J by 6 bases, with 13 bases between. CDR3 length equals 14 residues. CDR3 in DNA: TGCGCCAGCAGCCAAGGCCCTCTCCTAGGCGAGCAGTACTTC. This codes for CASSQGPLLGEQYF.

V usage is TRBV29-1 and J usage is TRBJ2-7; possible D gene TRBD1, 6 bases. The length of the CDR3 is 15 residues. Trimming left V 4 bases short and J 3 bases short, with 19 bases between. In germline, CDR1 is SQVTM, CDR2 ANQGSEA. The DNA for the CDR3 is TGCAGCGTTGGGGAAAGGGGGAAGGAGAGCTACGAGCAGTACTTC. Its protein product is CSVGERGKESYEQYF.

The chain employs TRBV6-4 and TRBJ2-1; 7 bases are shared with TRBD2. CDR1 and CDR2 from the germline V gene are MRHNA and SNTAGT. The length of the CDR3 is 15 residues. V dropped 0 bases and J dropped 1; count of bases not matched to a gene: 0. The chain's CDR3 is CASSDSSGSYNEQFF. CDR3 DNA: TGTGCCAGCAGTGACTCTAGCGGGTCCTACAATGAGCAGTTCTTC.

V and J are TRBV19 and TRBJ1-2, with 9 bases lining up with TRBD1. The CDR3 covers 15 residues. Losses at the gene ends were 7 bases for V and 7 bases for J; bases not matched to a gene: 13. The germline V gene encodes CDR1 LNHDA and CDR2 SQIVND (reference sequence). CDR3 nucleotides: TGTGCCAGTAACCCCGGACAGGGGTCCTACGGTGGCTACACCTTC. It codes for CASNPGQGSYGGYTF.

This clone was counted a single time. This chain links TRBV5-6 with TRBJ2-5; no firm D call. The germline V gene encodes CDR1 SGHDT and CDR2 YYEEEE. This CDR3 spans 15 amino acids. The germline V and J ends were trimmed by 3 bases and 2 bases, with 14 bases remaining between them. The DNA for the CDR3 is TGTGCCAGCAGCTACGAGGTCAGTCGGCAAGAGACCCAGTACTTC. Translating gives CASSYEVSRQETQYF.

The chain employs TRBV7-8 and TRBJ1-6, with 9 bases matching TRBD1. V dropped 6 bases and J dropped 10; count of bases not matched to a gene: 7. Germline CDR1 SGHVS, CDR2 FQNEAQ. CDR3 length: 14 amino acids. CDR3 bases: TGTGCCAGCAGAGGACAGGGGCTTATCTCACCCCTCCACTTT. It codes for CASRGQGLISPLHF.

This clone was detected once. CDR3 nucleotide sequence: TGTGCCAGCAGCGCCAGTCTAGCGGGGGGCAGAAATGAGCAGTTCTTC. It is translated as CASSASLAGGRNEQFF. V is TRBV7-9 and J is TRBJ2-1; 11 nucleotides agree with TRBD2. The V segment lost 5 bases and the J segment 7 bases; nucleotides outside the gene matches: 10. The germline V gene has CDR1 SEHNR and CDR2 FQNEAQ (reference sequence). The CDR3 consists of 16 residues. The complete variable domain, with remaining parts taken from reference TRBV7-9 and TRBJ2-1, reads DTGVSQNPRHKITKRGQNVTFRCDPISEHNRLYWYRQTLGQGPEFLTYFQNEAQLEKSRLLSDRFSAERPKGSFSTLEIQRTEQGDSAMYLCASSASLAGGRNEQFFGPGTRLTVL.

Here the CDR3 reads CASSFAGSSYNEQFF. The CDR3 DNA reads as TGTGCCAGCAGCTTCGCTGGATCCTCCTACAATGAGCAGTTCTTC. The chain has TRBV11-2 and TRBJ2-1; D is undetermined. The germline gives CDR1 SGHAT, CDR2 FQNNGV. V was shortened by 3 bases and J by 0 bases, with 9 bases between the two germline ends. The CDR3 sequence is 15 residues long.

The chain recombines TRBV18 with TRBJ2-3, with unresolved D. This CDR3 is built from 11 residues. V was trimmed by 3 bases and J by 5 bases, leaving 3 bases between them. Germline V gives CDR1 KGHSH, CDR2 LQKENI. The CDR3 is CASSPLDTQYF. The CDR3 DNA reads TGTGCCAGCTCACCCCTAGATACGCAGTATTTT.

The V gene is TRBV11-3, the J gene TRBJ2-1; D unclear. The CDR3 length is 12 residues. V gave up 8 bases and J gave up 7 bases, with 12 bases separating them. Germline assignment: CDR1 SGHNT and CDR2 YENEEA. The chain's CDR3 is CASARGGNEQFF. The CDR3 DNA reads as TGTGCCAGCGCCCGAGGTGGTAATGAGCAGTTCTTC.

The rearrangement links TRBV5-4 to TRBJ2-7, with a weak D call TRBD1 (6 bases). Deletions cut 4 bases from V and 7 bases from J, with 15 bases between. The germline V gene has CDR1 SGHNT and CDR2 YYREEE (reference sequence). The CDR3 is 13 amino acids. CDR3 nucleotides: TGTGCCAGCAGCCCGGCAGGGGTAGAAGAGCAGTACTTC. Translating gives CASSPAGVEEQYF.

The J gene is TRBJ1-1, the V gene TRBV23-1, with D uncertain. TRBV23-1 falls under the ORF class, with uncertain function. The CDR3 spans 13 residues. Trimming pared 7 bases from V and 5 bases from J, leaving 14 bases between. Here the CDR3 reads CASTEFSGTEAFF. As DNA, the CDR3 is TGCGCCAGCACCGAATTCAGTGGAACTGAAGCTTTCTTT.